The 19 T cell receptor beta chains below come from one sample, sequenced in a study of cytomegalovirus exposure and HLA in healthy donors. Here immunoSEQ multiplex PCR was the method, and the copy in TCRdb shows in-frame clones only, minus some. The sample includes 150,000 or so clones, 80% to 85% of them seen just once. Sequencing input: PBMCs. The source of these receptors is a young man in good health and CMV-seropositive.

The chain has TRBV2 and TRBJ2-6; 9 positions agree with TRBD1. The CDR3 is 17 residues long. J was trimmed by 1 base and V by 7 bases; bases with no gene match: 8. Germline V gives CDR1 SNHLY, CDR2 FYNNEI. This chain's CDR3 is CASNPGQGWSGANVLTF. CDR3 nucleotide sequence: TGTGCCAGCAATCCGGGACAGGGCTGGTCTGGGGCCAACGTCCTGACTTTC.

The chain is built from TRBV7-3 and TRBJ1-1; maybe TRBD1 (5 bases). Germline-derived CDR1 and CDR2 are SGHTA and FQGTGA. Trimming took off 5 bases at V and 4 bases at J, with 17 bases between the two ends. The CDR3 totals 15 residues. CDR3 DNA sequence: TGTGCCAGCAGCCTCATCAGACTTAGGGGCACTGAAGCTTTCTTT. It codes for CASSLIRLRGTEAFF.

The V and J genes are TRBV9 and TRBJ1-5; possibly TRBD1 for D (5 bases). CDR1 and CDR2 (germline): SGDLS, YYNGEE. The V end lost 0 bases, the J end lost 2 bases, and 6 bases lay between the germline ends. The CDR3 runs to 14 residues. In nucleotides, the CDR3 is TGTGCCAGCAGCGTAGGGGGGGGCAATCAGCCCCAGCATTTT. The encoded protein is CASSVGGGNQPQHF.

For the CDR3, the DNA is TGTGCCAGCCTCAGGGGGCAGGGCGGGGAGCTGTTTTTT. Translation gives CASLRGQGGELFF. This sequence joins TRBV6-6 and TRBJ2-2, with TRBD1 identical over 8 bases. Unmatched junction bases numbered 6, after V lost 8 bases and J lost 7 bases. Germline V gene sequence: CDR1 MNHNY, CDR2 SVGAGI (reference sequence). The CDR3 spans 13 residues.

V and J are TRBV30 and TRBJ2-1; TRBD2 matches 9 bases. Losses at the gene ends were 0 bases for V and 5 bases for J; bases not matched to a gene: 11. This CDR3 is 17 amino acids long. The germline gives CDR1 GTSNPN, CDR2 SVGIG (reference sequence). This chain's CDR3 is CAWSVGGAGGWDNEQFF. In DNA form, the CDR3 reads TGTGCCTGGAGTGTAGGAGGAGCGGGAGGTTGGGACAATGAGCAGTTCTTC.

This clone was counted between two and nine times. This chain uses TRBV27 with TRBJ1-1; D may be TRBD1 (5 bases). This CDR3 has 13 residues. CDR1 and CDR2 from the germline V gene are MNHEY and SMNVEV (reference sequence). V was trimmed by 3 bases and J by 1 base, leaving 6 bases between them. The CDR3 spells CASSLTANTEAFF. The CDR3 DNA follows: TGTGCCAGCAGTTTGACAGCGAACACTGAAGCTTTCTTT.

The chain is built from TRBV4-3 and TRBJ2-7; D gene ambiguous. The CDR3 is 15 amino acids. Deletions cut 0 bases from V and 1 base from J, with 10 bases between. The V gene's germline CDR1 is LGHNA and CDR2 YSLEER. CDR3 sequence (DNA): TGCGCCAGCAGCCAAGACAATACACGATCCTACGAGCAGTACTTC. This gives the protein CASSQDNTRSYEQYF.

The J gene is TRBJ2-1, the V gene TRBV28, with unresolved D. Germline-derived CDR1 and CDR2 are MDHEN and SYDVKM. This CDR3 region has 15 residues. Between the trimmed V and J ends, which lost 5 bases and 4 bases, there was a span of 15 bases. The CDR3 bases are TGTGCCAGCAGTACCTTCCCGGGTCCATACAATGAGCAGTTCTTC. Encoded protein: CASSTFPGPYNEQFF.

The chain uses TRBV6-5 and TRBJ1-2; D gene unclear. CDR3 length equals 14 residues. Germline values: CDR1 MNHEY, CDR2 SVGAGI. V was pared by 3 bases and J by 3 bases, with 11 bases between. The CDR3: CASSYGRADYGYTF. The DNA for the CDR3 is TGTGCCAGCAGTTATGGTAGAGCGGACTATGGCTACACCTTC.

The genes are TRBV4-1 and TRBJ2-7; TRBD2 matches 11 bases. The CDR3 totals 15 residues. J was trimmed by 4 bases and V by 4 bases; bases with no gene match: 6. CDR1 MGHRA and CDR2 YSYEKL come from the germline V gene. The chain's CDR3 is CASSPTSGAKYEQYF. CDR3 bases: TGCGCCAGCAGCCCGACTAGCGGGGCTAAGTACGAGCAGTACTTC.

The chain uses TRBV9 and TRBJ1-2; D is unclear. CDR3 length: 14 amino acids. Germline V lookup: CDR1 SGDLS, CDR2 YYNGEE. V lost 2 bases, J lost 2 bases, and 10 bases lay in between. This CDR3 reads CASSVATSNYGYTF. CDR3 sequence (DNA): TGTGCCAGCAGCGTTGCGACAAGCAACTATGGCTACACCTTC.

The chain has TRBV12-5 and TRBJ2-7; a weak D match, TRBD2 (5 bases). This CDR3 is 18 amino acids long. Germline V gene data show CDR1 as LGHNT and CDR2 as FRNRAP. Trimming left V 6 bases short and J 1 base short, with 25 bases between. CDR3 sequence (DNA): TGTGCTAGTGGACCCCCCCTGATCCGGGGAGAATCGTCCTACGAGCAGTACTTC. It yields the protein CASGPPLIRGESSYEQYF.

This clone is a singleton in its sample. Here the CDR3 DNA reads TGTGCCAGCAGCGGAAGACAGGGGTGGACAGATACGCAGTATTTT. It translates to CASSGRQGWTDTQYF. This rearrangement joins TRBV7-9 to TRBJ2-3; 8 nucleotides align to TRBD1. CDR1 and CDR2 (germline): SEHNR, FQNEAQ (reference sequence). The J segment lost 3 bases and the V segment lost 5 bases, leaving 7 bases of the junction unmatched. There are 15 residues in the CDR3.

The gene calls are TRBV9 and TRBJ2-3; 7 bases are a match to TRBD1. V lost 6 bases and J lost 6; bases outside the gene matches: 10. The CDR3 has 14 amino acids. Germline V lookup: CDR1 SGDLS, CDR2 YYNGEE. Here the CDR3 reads CASTLDRVGDTQYF. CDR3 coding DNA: TGTGCCAGCACCCTAGACAGGGTCGGCGATACGCAGTATTTT.

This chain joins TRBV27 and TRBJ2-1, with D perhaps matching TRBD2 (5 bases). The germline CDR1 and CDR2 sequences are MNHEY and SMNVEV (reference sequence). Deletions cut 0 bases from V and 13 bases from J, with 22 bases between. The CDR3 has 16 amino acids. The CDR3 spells CASSLSIQRIASGQFF. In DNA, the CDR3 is TGTGCCAGCAGTTTATCAATCCAGAGAATCGCGTCGGGACAGTTCTTC.

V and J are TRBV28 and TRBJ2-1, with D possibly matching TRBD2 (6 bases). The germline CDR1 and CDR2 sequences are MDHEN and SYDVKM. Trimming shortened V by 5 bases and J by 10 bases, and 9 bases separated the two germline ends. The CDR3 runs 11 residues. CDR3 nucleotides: TGTGCCAGCAGTCCTACTAGCGAGCAGTTCTTC. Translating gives CASSPTSEQFF.

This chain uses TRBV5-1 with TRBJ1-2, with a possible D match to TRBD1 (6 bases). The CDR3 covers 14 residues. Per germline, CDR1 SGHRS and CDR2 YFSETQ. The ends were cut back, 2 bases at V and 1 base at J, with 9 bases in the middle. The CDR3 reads CASSLQGNNYGYTF. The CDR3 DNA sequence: TGCGCCAGCAGCTTACAGGGAAATAACTATGGCTACACCTTC. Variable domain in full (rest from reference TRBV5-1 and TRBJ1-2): KAGVTQTPRYLIKTRGQQVTLSCSPISGHRSVSWYQQTPGQGLQFLFEYFSETQRNKGNFPGRFSGRQFSNSRSEMNVSTLELGDSALYLCASSLQGNNYGYTFGSGTRLTVV.

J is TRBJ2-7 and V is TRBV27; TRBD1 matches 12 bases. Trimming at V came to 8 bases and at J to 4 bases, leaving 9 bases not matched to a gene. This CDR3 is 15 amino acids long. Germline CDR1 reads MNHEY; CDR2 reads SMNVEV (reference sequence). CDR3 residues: CASCPGQGAPYEQYF. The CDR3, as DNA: TGTGCCAGCTGTCCGGGACAGGGGGCCCCGTACGAGCAGTACTTC.

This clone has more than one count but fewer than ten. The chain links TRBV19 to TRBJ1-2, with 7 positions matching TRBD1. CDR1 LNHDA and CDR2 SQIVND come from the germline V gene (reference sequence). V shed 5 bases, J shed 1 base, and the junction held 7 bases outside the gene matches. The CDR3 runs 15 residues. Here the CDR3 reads CASSAGQLINYGYTF. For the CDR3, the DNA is TGTGCCAGTAGTGCGGGACAGCTCATTAACTATGGCTACACCTTC. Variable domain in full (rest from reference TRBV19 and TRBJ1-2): DGGITQSPKYLFRKEGQNVTLSCEQNLNHDAMYWYRQDPGQGLRLIYYSQIVNDFQKGDIAEGYSVSREKKESFPLTVTSAQKNPTAFYLCASSAGQLINYGYTFGSGTRLTVV.